These 19 T cell receptor beta chains were all obtained from the same sample, sequenced in a study of T cells in localized non-small cell lung cancer. Data came from immunoSEQ multiplex PCR; TCRdb stores just in-frame clones and leaves some out. The profile shows about 6,800 clones, 40% to 50% of them singletons. The sample in question was lymph node tissue, obtained before any cancer treatment. The receptors originated from a man aged 35 to 69 with stage I lung adenocarcinoma.

This clone counts as medium-sized. V usage is TRBV6-8 and J usage is TRBJ1-2; D is unresolved. The germline gives CDR1 MNHGY, CDR2 SAAAGT. This CDR3 has 13 residues. Trimming shortened V by 5 bases and J by 5 bases, and 12 bases separated the two germline ends. This chain's CDR3 is CASSDPGLYGYTF. The CDR3 DNA is TGTGCCAGCAGTGATCCGGGTTTGTATGGCTACACCTTC.

The chain recombines TRBV19 with TRBJ2-5; D is unclear. V gave up 6 bases and J gave up 2 bases, with 10 bases separating them. Looked up from germline, CDR1 is LNHDA and CDR2 is SQIVND (reference sequence). The CDR3 runs to 13 residues. For the CDR3, the DNA is TGTGCCAGTAGCTGGGCCGTTCAAGAGACCCAGTACTTC. This codes for CASSWAVQETQYF.

The chain couples TRBV30 to TRBJ2-5, with a tentative D call TRBD2 (6 bases). Deletions cut 5 bases from V and 8 bases from J, with 15 bases between. This CDR3 has 12 amino acids. Germline CDR1 and CDR2: GTSNPN and SVGIG (reference sequence). The CDR3 DNA is TGTGCCTGGGGGAGACTAGGAGACACCCAGTACTTC. It is translated as CAWGRLGDTQYF. The entire variable domain, with the rest obtained from reference TRBV30 and TRBJ2-5, is as follows: SQTIHQWPATLVQPVGSPLSLECTVEGTSNPNLYWYRQAAGRGLQLLFYSVGIGQISSEVPQNLSASRPQDRQFILSSKKLLLSDSGFYLCAWGRLGDTQYFGPGTRLLVL.

This clone was seen a few times. The rearrangement joins TRBV19 to TRBJ2-1; no clear D gene. The CDR3 contains 16 residues. Trimming took off 6 bases at V and 0 bases at J, with 15 bases between the two ends. Germline CDR1 is LNHDA and CDR2 is SQIVND (reference sequence). The CDR3 bases are TGTGCCAGTAGCCCAGACCACAGCCTCTCCTACAATGAGCAGTTCTTC. Protein: CASSPDHSLSYNEQFF.

The chain has TRBV28 and TRBJ2-2; 11 bases are shared with TRBD2. The CDR3 has 16 residues. V dropped 4 bases and J dropped 5; count of bases not matched to a gene: 6. CDR1 is MDHEN and CDR2 is SYDVKM in the germline V gene. The CDR3 here is CASSSSRLAGTGELFF. The CDR3 bases are TGTGCCAGCAGTTCCTCGAGACTAGCGGGAACCGGGGAGCTGTTTTTT. Drawing the rest from reference TRBV28 and TRBJ2-2, the complete variable domain is DVKVTQSSRYLVKRTGEKVFLECVQDMDHENMFWYRQDPGLGLRLIYFSYDVKMKEKGDIPEGYSVSREKKERFSLILESASTNQTSMYLCASSSSRLAGTGELFFGEGSRLTVL.

The chain uses TRBV11-3 and TRBJ2-1, with D hard to call. The V gene lost 0 bases and the J gene lost 13 bases, with 16 bases spanning the gap. CDR1 is SGHNT and CDR2 is YENEEA in the germline V gene. This CDR3 is built from 14 residues. The CDR3 coding sequence is TGTGCCAGCAGCTTAGATCTAACCTGGGGTGAACAGTTCTTC. As protein: CASSLDLTWGEQFF.

The chain links TRBV14 to TRBJ2-5; 10 nucleotides align to TRBD1. In germline, CDR1 is SGHDN, CDR2 FVKESK. The CDR3 length is 14 residues. Trimming removed 4 bases from V and 6 bases from J; junction bases left unmatched: 5. The CDR3 coding sequence is TGTGCCAGCAGCCCTCGGACAGGGGGACAGACCCAGTACTTC. This gives the protein CASSPRTGGQTQYF. Together with reference TRBV14 and TRBJ2-5, the CDR3 gives the full variable domain: EAGVTQFPSHSVIEKGQTVTLRCDPISGHDNLYWYRRVMGKEIKFLLHFVKESKQDESGMPNNRFLAERTGGTYSTLKVQPAELEDSGVYFCASSPRTGGQTQYFGPGTRLLVL.

The chain uses TRBV28 and TRBJ1-2, with D uncertain. The V end lost 2 bases, the J end lost 0 bases, and 10 bases lay between the germline ends. The CDR3 spans 15 residues. The germline gives CDR1 MDHEN, CDR2 SYDVKM. DNA for the CDR3: TGTGCCAGCAGTTTACGACCGGGGTCTAACTATGGCTACACCTTC. Protein product: CASSLRPGSNYGYTF.

This sequence joins TRBV28 and TRBJ2-2, with D perhaps being TRBD1 or TRBD2 (5 bases each). The CDR3 totals 12 residues. Germline V lookup: CDR1 MDHEN, CDR2 SYDVKM. The V end was cut by 6 bases, the J end by 6 bases, with 8 bases between. This CDR3 is CASRRGAGELFF. Written as DNA, the CDR3 is TGTGCCAGCAGACGGGGCGCCGGGGAGCTGTTTTTT.

This clone appeared a few times. The chain is built from TRBV11-3 and TRBJ2-2; 12 bases are shared with TRBD2. Germline V gene sequence: CDR1 SGHNT, CDR2 YENEEA. J lost 4 bases, V lost 2 bases, and 2 bases had no gene match. The CDR3 consists of 16 residues. CDR3 residues: CASSLLAGGITGELFF. The CDR3 nucleotides are TGTGCCAGCAGCTTACTAGCGGGAGGGATCACCGGGGAGCTGTTTTTT.

This clone was detected only a few times. The V gene is TRBV11-1, the J gene TRBJ2-5; TRBD2 might be the D (5 bases). This CDR3 has 14 residues. The V gene's germline CDR1 is SGHAT and CDR2 FQDESV (reference sequence). V lost 5 bases and J lost 1, with 11 bases in between. In nucleotides, the CDR3 is TGTGCCAGCAGCGCCGGGATCTTCCAAGAGACCCAGTACTTC. It encodes CASSAGIFQETQYF.

This chain uses TRBV6-8 with TRBJ1-2; 9 bases map to TRBD1. The J segment lost 7 bases and the V segment lost 5 bases, leaving 5 bases of the junction unmatched. CDR1 and CDR2 (germline): MNHGY, SAAAGT. This CDR3 is 13 amino acids long. The CDR3 DNA follows: TGTGCCAGCAGTCTGGACAGGGGACGTGGCTACACCTTC. Encoded protein: CASSLDRGRGYTF.

The chain has TRBV18 and TRBJ1-2, with 11 bases fitting TRBD1. The CDR3 consists of 15 residues. Germline CDR1 reads KGHSH; CDR2 reads LQKENI. V lost 4 bases, J lost 4 bases, and 5 bases stayed unmatched. This CDR3 reads CASSLDRGRVYGYTF. DNA of the CDR3: TGTGCCAGCTCACTGGACAGGGGGCGCGTCTATGGCTACACCTTC.

There are a few counts of this clone. The genes are TRBV1 and TRBJ2-3; TRBD1, the D gene given by the table, was not confirmed from the DNA. TRBV1 is a pseudogene. The CDR3 has 14 amino acids. CDR3 region: CASSLGQNTDTQYF. Written as DNA, the CDR3 is TGCGCCAGCAGCCTGGGACAGAACACAGATACGCAGTATTTT.

This clone appeared a few times. The chain couples TRBV10-3 to TRBJ2-7; 7 nucleotides match TRBD1. Germline assignment: CDR1 ENHRY and CDR2 SYGVKD. Trimming at V came to 2 bases and at J to 0 bases, leaving 13 bases not matched to a gene. The CDR3 sequence is 18 residues long. CDR3: CAISEEGAIGIYSYEQYF. The CDR3 DNA sequence: TGTGCCATCAGTGAGGAGGGGGCCATAGGGATTTACTCCTACGAGCAGTACTTC.

This clone has a single count. The rearrangement links TRBV18 to TRBJ2-7, with 7 bases fitting TRBD1. The CDR3 extends over 15 amino acids. The V gene end was trimmed by 4 bases and the J gene end by 0 bases; junction bases not matched to a gene: 6. CDR1 is KGHSH and CDR2 is LQKENI in the germline V gene. CDR3: CASSLPGQSSYEQYF. The CDR3 DNA sequence: TGTGCCAGCTCACTCCCGGGACAGAGCTCCTACGAGCAGTACTTC.

The V gene is TRBV10-2, the J gene TRBJ1-5; 10 positions match TRBD1. V shed 2 bases and J 0 bases; nucleotides not matched to a gene: 1. CDR3 size: 16 residues. CDR1 is WSHSY and CDR2 is SAAADI in the germline V gene. CDR3 in amino acids: CASSERTGGSNQPQHF. The CDR3 DNA reads TGCGCCAGCAGTGAGCGGACAGGGGGTAGCAATCAGCCCCAGCATTTT.

The chain carries TRBV30 and TRBJ2-1, with 13 nucleotides matching TRBD2. Trimming cost V 2 bases and J 7 bases; bases outside gene matches: 5. Germline V lookup: CDR1 GTSNPN, CDR2 SVGIG (reference sequence). The CDR3 has 15 amino acids. The CDR3 nucleotides read TGTGCCTGGAGTACGGGACTAGCGGGACCTAATGAGCAGTTCTTC. This gives the protein CAWSTGLAGPNEQFF.

The J gene is TRBJ2-3, the V gene TRBV28, with unresolved D. The germline gives CDR1 MDHEN, CDR2 SYDVKM. The CDR3 sequence is 13 residues long. Trimming removed 6 bases at V and 2 bases at J, with 9 bases between. In nucleotides, the CDR3 is TGTGCCAGCAGCCGCCCCCCCACAGATACGCAGTATTTT. Translated, it gives CASSRPPTDTQYF.